This TCR beta chain was recovered during a study of blood T cells in healthy people across ages. Study-level points and caveats: Roughly linear declines in TCR beta diversity per million T cells occurred with age. It was held that diversity estimates obtained from one million T cells represented underestimates.

Together with a sample-barcoded 5' primer, a J-beta primer mix was included in a second PCR lasting about 6 to 11 cycles. TCRdb reprocessed the 5' RACE reads via MiXCR and lists one record per CDR3 protein. In the table there are about 670,000 distinct CDR3 sequences, about 51% of which are singletons. This CDR3 region has 14 residues. V lost 0 bases to trimming and J lost 1 base, with 7 bases between them. In germline, CDR1 is SGHRS, CDR2 YFSETQ. This clonotype was recorded many times. No antigen is known for it. This rearrangement joins TRBV5-1 to TRBJ2-5; D uncertain. The sequenced material came from blood. This TCR was sampled from a woman over 75 in good health. DNA of the CDR3: TGCGCCAGCAGCTTGGGCGGCCTCCAAGAGACCCAGTACTTC. Translation gives CASSLGGLQETQYF.